The rows below give T cell receptor beta chains drawn from one sample of a study of graft-versus-host responses after intestinal transplantation. What these receptors recognize is not known. The protocol was immunoSEQ multiplex PCR, while the TCRdb copy is restricted to in-frame clones and leaves out a portion. Of roughly 64,000 clones listed, 90% were seen once; the top ten hold about 1.7%. The sample in question was unstimulated CD8+ T cells sorted from spleen or lymph node cells, obtained before transplant. These receptors were taken from a human donor who was the organ donor for an intestinal transplant. The CDR3 runs from the conserved cysteine through the conserved F or W. The D gene is left open where the match is weak. Clone sizes are given selectively: once, few, many, or a class where the clone is expanded.

size	V	J	D	DNA	CDR3
NA	TRBV5-1	TRBJ2-3	NA	TGCGCCAGCAGCCCCTCCTGGGCGTCTATCACAGATACGCAGTATTTT	CASSPSWASITDTQYF
NA	TRBV10-3	TRBJ2-7	NA	TGTGCCATCAGTGGTCTAGGGGCCGTATACGAGCAGTACTTC	CAISGLGAVYEQYF
NA	TRBV30	TRBJ2-3	NA	TGTGCCTGGAGTGTACTTGGTAGCACAGATACGCAGTATTTT	CAWSVLGSTDTQYF
NA	TRBV11-2	TRBJ1-1	TRBD1	TGTGCCAGCAGCGCCGCGCAGGGGGCAGTGAACACTGAAGCTTTCTTT	CASSAAQGAVNTEAFF
NA	TRBV4-1	TRBJ2-2	TRBD1	TGCGCCAGCAGCCTACAGGGGTACACCGGGGAGCTGTTTTTT	CASSLQGYTGELFF
once	TRBV5-1	TRBJ2-7	NA	TGCGCCAGCAGCTTGGGGGCCGGGAGTGTCGACGAGCAGTACTTC	CASSLGAGSVDEQYF
NA	TRBV7-7	TRBJ2-2	NA	TGTGCTAGCAGCTTTAGTCCTAACACCGGGGAGCTGTTTTTT	CASSFSPNTGELFF
NA	TRBV21-1	TRBJ2-4	NA	TGTGCCAGCAGCAAAGGGGAGACAGGGTATGGGGGGGCCAAAAACATTCAGTACTTC	CASSKGETGYGGAKNIQYF
NA	TRBV28	TRBJ2-7	TRBD2	TGTGCCAGCAGTTTTAGGGGACTAGCGGCCCTCGAGCAGTACTTC	CASSFRGLAALEQYF
NA	TRBV6-6	TRBJ1-2	NA	TGTGCCAGCAGTTACTCCGGTGTGGGAGACTATGGCTACACCTTC	CASSYSGVGDYGYTF
once	TRBV27	TRBJ1-2	NA	TGTGCCAGCAGTCCAAATTTCGGGGTTCTTTATGGCTACACCTTC	CASSPNFGVLYGYTF
NA	TRBV9	TRBJ2-7	TRBD2	TGTGCCAGCAACGTAGCGGGAGCCGGCGAGCAGTACTTC	CASNVAGAGEQYF
few	TRBV28	TRBJ2-7	NA	TGTGCCAGCAGTTTAGGGGCAGCCTCTTTCTCCTACGAGCAGTACTTC	CASSLGAASFSYEQYF
NA	TRBV9	TRBJ2-7	TRBD1	TGTGCCAGCAGCGTAGAGGGCGGGGACAGGGACACCTACGAGCAGTACTTC	CASSVEGGDRDTYEQYF
NA	TRBV10-1	TRBJ2-1	NA	TGCGCCAGCGGTAACCCAGGGGGGTTGAATGAGCAGTTCTTC	CASGNPGGLNEQFF
NA	TRBV6-5	TRBJ1-5	NA	TGTGCCAGCAGTTACTCGACTTCGAATTCGCAGCCCCAGCATTTT	CASSYSTSNSQPQHF
NA	TRBV27	TRBJ2-7	TRBD1	TGTGCCAGCCGAATTTCAACAGGGGTATCCTACGAGCAGTACTTC	CASRISTGVSYEQYF
NA	TRBV7-3	TRBJ2-2	TRBD1	TGTGCCAGCAGCTTAACGGGACAGATTACCGGGGAGCTGTTTTTT	CASSLTGQITGELFF
NA	TRBV27	TRBJ1-2	NA	TGTGCCAGCAGTCTCTCGGGACTGAACTATGGCTACACCTTC	CASSLSGLNYGYTF
NA	TRBV27	TRBJ1-5	NA	TGTGCCAGCAGTTTGGGAGCCAATCAGCCCCAGCATTTT	CASSLGANQPQHF
few	TRBV28	TRBJ2-7	TRBD1	TGTGCCAGCGTTAGCGGGACAGGGGATTCCTACGAGCAGTACTTC	CASVSGTGDSYEQYF
NA	TRBV5-5	TRBJ2-1	NA	TGTGCCAGCAGCTTGCTGTCAGGTTCGGATAACTCCTACAATGAGCAGTTCTTC	CASSLLSGSDNSYNEQFF
NA	TRBV18	TRBJ2-1	TRBD2	TGTGCCAGCTCACCAAGCCTACCGGGACTAGCGGGAAAGAGTACATCCTACAATGAGCAGTTCTTC	CASSPSLPGLAGKSTSYNEQFF
NA	TRBV6-5	TRBJ1-1	NA	TGTGCCAGCAGTTACTCGACAGGAGTGAACACTGAAGCTTTCTTT	CASSYSTGVNTEAFF
NA	TRBV12-2	TRBJ1-1	NA	TGTGCAAGTCGCTTAGCCCGCCGGAGGACTGAAGCTTTCTTT	CASRLARRRTEAFF
NA	TRBV4-3	TRBJ2-3	NA	TGCGCCAGCAGCCAAGAATGGCAGGGTCGTGATACGCAGTATTTT	CASSQEWQGRDTQYF
NA	TRBV7-9	TRBJ2-1	NA	TGTGCACTGATAGCGTTAGCAGCGGGCACCCTCTACAATGAGCAGTTCTTC	CALIALAAGTLYNEQFF
NA	TRBV7-9	TRBJ2-2	NA	TGTGCCAGCAGCCCTAGCCGGACCTACACCGGGGAGCTGTTTTTT	CASSPSRTYTGELFF
NA	TRBV19	TRBJ2-4	TRBD1	TGTGCCAGTAGTTTTACAGGGGGGGCCAAAAACATTCAGTACTTC	CASSFTGGAKNIQYF
NA	TRBV19	TRBJ2-7	NA	TGTGCCAGTAGTATAGATCTCAGGAACGAGCAGTACTTC	CASSIDLRNEQYF
NA	TRBV9	TRBJ2-2	NA	TGTGCCAGCAGCGTAGTTCCGGGGGAGCTGTTTTTT	CASSVVPGELFF
NA	TRBV7-2	TRBJ2-1	TRBD1	TGTGCCAGCAGCGCTGACAGGGAAGTGGATGAGCAGTTCTTC	CASSADREVDEQFF